The 2 T cell receptor beta chains below all came from one sample that was sequenced in a study of a mutant IDH1 vaccine in newly diagnosed glioma. Described time point: week 5, during vaccination. All doses held 300 ug of mutant IDH1 20-mer peptide, with topical imiquimod. Sequencing used immunoSEQ multiplex PCR; TCRdb keeps in-frame clones, though not all of them. The table shows roughly 34,000 clones, with about three fifths occurring only once. These receptors have no identified antigens. Sequences were derived from PBMCs, sampled from a glioma patient whose treatment included an IDH1 peptide vaccine. The receptor source for this set is a woman younger than 35 with glioma.

This rearrangement joins TRBV18 to TRBJ2-7; 9 positions agree with TRBD1. The CDR3 sequence is 15 residues long. Germline V gene lookup returns CDR1 KGHSH and CDR2 LQKENI. V trimming: 3 bases; J trimming: 2 bases; junction bases outside the gene matches: 5. The CDR3: CASSPGQGLTYEQYF. CDR3 sequence (DNA): TGTGCCAGCTCACCGGGACAGGGCCTAACCTACGAGCAGTACTTC.

The chain joins TRBV19 to TRBJ2-2; 8 nucleotides agree with TRBD2. The CDR3 is 17 residues long. The J segment lost 8 bases and the V segment lost 5 bases, leaving 16 bases of the junction unmatched. In germline, CDR1 is LNHDA, CDR2 SQIVND (reference sequence). The CDR3 DNA follows: TGTGCCAGTAGTCAAACTCGGACGAGCGGGAGATTAGGGGAGCTGTTTTTT. This encodes CASSQTRTSGRLGELFF.